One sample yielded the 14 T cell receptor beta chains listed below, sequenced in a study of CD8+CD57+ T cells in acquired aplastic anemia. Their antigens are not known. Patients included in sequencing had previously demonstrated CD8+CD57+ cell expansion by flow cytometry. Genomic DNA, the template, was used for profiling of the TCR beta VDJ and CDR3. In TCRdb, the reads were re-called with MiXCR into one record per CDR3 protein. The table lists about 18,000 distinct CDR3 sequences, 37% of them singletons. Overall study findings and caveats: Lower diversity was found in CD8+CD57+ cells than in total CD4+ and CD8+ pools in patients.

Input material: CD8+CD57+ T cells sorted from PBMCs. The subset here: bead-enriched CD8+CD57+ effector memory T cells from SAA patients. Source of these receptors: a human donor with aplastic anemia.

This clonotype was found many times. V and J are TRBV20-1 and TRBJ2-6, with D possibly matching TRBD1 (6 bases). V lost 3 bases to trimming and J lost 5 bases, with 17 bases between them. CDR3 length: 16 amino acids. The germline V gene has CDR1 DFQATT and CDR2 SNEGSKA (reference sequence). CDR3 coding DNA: TGCAGTGCTAGTGACAGGATTTCTCCCAGGGCCAACGTCCTGACTTTC. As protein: CSASDRISPRANVLTF.

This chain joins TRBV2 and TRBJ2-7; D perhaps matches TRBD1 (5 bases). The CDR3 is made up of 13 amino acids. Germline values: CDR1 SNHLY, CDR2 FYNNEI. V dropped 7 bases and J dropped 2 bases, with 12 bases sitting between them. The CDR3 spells CASTVTVPYEQYF. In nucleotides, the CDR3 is TGTGCCAGCACCGTGACAGTCCCCTACGAGCAGTACTTC.

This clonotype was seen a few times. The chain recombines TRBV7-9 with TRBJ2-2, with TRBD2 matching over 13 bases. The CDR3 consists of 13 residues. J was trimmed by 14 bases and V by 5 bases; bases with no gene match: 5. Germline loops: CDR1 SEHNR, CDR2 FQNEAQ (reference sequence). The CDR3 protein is CASSGTSGVLLFF. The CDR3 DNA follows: TGTGCCAGCAGCGGGACTAGCGGGGTGTTACTGTTTTTT.

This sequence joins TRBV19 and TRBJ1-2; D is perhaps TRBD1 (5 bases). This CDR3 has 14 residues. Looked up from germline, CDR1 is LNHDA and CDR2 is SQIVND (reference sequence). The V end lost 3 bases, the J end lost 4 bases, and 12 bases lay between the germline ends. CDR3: CASSIVRGTYGYTF. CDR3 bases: TGTGCCAGTAGTATCGTACGGGGGACCTATGGCTACACCTTC. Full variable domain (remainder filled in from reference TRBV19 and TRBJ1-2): DGGITQSPKYLFRKEGQNVTLSCEQNLNHDAMYWYRQDPGQGLRLIYYSQIVNDFQKGDIAEGYSVSREKKESFPLTVTSAQKNPTAFYLCASSIVRGTYGYTFGSGTRLTVV.

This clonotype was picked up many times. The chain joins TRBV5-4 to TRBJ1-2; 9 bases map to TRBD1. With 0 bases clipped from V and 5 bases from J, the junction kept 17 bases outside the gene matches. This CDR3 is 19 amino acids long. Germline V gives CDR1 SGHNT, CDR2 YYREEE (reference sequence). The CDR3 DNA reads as TGTGCCAGCAGCTTGGGGTGGACAGGGGAGGGAAGATTAGGGTATGGCTACACCTTC. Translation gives CASSLGWTGEGRLGYGYTF.

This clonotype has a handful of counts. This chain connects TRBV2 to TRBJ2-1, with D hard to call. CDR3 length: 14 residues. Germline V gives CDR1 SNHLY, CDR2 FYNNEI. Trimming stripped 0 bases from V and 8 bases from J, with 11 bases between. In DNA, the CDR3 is TGTGCCAGCAGTGAAGCGCTAAGTTCGGATGAGCAGTTCTTC. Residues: CASSEALSSDEQFF.

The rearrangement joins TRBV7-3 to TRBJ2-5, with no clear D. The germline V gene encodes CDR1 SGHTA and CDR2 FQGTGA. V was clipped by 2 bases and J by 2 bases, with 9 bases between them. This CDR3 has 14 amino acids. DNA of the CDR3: TGTGCCAGCAGCTTAGGGCAGCCACAAGAGACCCAGTACTTC. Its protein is CASSLGQPQETQYF.

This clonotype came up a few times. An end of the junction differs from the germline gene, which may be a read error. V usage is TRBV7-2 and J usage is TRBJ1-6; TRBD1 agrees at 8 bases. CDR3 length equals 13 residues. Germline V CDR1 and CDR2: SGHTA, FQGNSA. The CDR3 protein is CASSYLGQGGLDF. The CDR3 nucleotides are TGTGCCAGCAGCTATCTAGGACAGGGCGGATTAGACTTT.

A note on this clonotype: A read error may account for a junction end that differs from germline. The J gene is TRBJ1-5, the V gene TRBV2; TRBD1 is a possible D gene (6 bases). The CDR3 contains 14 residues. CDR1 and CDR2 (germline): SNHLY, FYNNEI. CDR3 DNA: TGTGTCAGCACCGAAGGGGGGGGCAATCAGCCCCAGCATTTT. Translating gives CVSTEGGGNQPQHF.

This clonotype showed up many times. The CDR3 spells CASSLGGADTQYF. In DNA form, the CDR3 reads TGTGCCAGCAGTTTAGGTGGCGCAGATACGCAGTATTTT. This chain connects TRBV6-5 to TRBJ2-3; D not certain. CDR1 MNHEY and CDR2 SVGAGI come from the germline V gene. The CDR3 sequence is 13 residues long. Trimming cost V 4 bases and J 4 bases, with 9 bases left between them.

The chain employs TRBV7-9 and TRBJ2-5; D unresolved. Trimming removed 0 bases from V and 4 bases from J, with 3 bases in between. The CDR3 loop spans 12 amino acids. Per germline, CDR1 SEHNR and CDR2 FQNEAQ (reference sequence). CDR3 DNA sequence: TGTGCCAGCAGCTTAGCCCGAGAGACCCAGTACTTC. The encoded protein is CASSLARETQYF.

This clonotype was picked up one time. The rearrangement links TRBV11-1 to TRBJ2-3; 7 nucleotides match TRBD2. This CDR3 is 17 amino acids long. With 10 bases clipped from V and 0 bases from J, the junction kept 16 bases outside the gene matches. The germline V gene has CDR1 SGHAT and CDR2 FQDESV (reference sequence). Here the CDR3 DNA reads TGTGCCATCCCGAGCTTAGCGGGTAAACATAGCACAGATACGCAGTATTTT. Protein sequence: CAIPSLAGKHSTDTQYF. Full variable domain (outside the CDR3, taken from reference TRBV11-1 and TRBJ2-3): EAEVAQSPRYKITEKSQAVAFWCDPISGHATLYWYRQILGQGPELLVQFQDESVVDDSQLPKDRFSAERLKGVDSTLKIQPAELGDSAMYLCAIPSLAGKHSTDTQYFGPGTRLTVL.

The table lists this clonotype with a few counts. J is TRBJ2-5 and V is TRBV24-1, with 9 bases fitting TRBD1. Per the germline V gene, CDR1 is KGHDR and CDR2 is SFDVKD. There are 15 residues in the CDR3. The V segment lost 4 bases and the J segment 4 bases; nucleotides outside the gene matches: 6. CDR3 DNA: TGTGCCACCAGTGACCCGGGACAGGGTGGAGAGACCCAGTACTTC. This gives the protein CATSDPGQGGETQYF.

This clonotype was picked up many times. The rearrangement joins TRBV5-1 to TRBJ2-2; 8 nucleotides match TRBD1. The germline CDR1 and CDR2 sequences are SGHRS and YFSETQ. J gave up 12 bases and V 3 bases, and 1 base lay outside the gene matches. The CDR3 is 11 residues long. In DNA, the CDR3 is TGCGCCAGCAGCTGGACAGGGAAGCTGTTTTTT. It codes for CASSWTGKLFF.